Listed here are 16 T cell receptor beta chains from one sample, sequenced in a study of somatic mutations in cytotoxic T cells in rheumatoid arthritis. Only in-frame clones appear in the TCRdb table, and some are missing; sequencing was by immunoSEQ multiplex PCR. The data contain 15,000 to 20,000 clones, more than 60% of them singletons. Sequences were obtained from CD8+ T cells sorted from blood. Source of these receptors: a woman aged 60-75 years in good health.

The rearrangement joins TRBV7-9 to TRBJ2-6, with D possibly matching TRBD1 (6 bases). Germline values: CDR1 SEHNR, CDR2 FQNEAQ (reference sequence). V dropped 3 bases and J dropped 2 bases, with 14 bases sitting between them. There are 17 residues in the CDR3. For the CDR3, the DNA is TGTGCCAGCAGCTTGGGGCCACAGGGAACTGGGGCCAACGTCCTGACTTTC. Translated, it gives CASSLGPQGTGANVLTF.

This clone turned up a few times. The chain employs TRBV5-5 and TRBJ1-2; 7 bases agree with TRBD1. The CDR3 runs to 16 residues. CDR1 and CDR2 (germline): SGHKS, YYEKEE (reference sequence). Germline trimming cut 0 bases from V and 4 bases from J; bases unmatched to any gene: 9. The CDR3 DNA is TGTGCCAGCAGCTTGGGCGACAGGGATCCGTTCTATGGCTACACCTTC. It specifies CASSLGDRDPFYGYTF.

The DNA for the CDR3 is TGTGCCAGCAGCACGGGACAGTCCTACGAGCAGTACTTC. This codes for CASSTGQSYEQYF. This chain joins TRBV4-2 and TRBJ2-7; 7 nucleotides agree with TRBD1. V dropped 5 bases and J dropped 1; count of bases not matched to a gene: 2. CDR3 length equals 13 residues. Germline-derived CDR1 and CDR2 are LGHNA and YNFKEQ.

This clone was counted between two and nine times. The CDR3 DNA sequence: TGTGCCAGCAGCTCGACAAAGTGGCAGAGCTCCTACAATGAGCAGTTCTTC. This encodes CASSSTKWQSSYNEQFF. This sequence joins TRBV5-6 and TRBJ2-1; no firm D call. The CDR3 length is 17 residues. CDR1 is SGHDT, CDR2 YYEEEE, per germline. Trimming took 3 bases from V and 0 from J, leaving 16 bases between them.

This clone was counted a few times. The V and J genes are TRBV29-1 and TRBJ1-1; D is ambiguous. The germline V gene encodes CDR1 SQVTM and CDR2 ANQGSEA. CDR3 size: 12 residues. Trimming cost V 2 bases and J 8 bases, with 12 bases left between them. The CDR3 region is CSVEFGGEEAFF. The CDR3 DNA reads TGCAGCGTTGAATTCGGTGGGGAGGAAGCTTTCTTT. The full variable domain, its missing parts supplied by reference TRBV29-1 and TRBJ1-1, is SAVISQKPSRDICQRGTSLTIQCQVDSQVTMMFWYRQQPGQSLTLIATANQGSEATYESGFVIDKFPISRPNLTFSTLTVSNMSPEDSSIYLCSVEFGGEEAFFGQGTRLTVV.

Note on this clone: Relative to the germline gene, one junction end is altered; a read error may explain this. The chain is built from TRBV6-5 and TRBJ2-1; D is uncertain. The length of the CDR3 is 14 residues. Germline V gives CDR1 MNHEY, CDR2 SVGAGI. CDR3 sequence reads: CASSWLGSFNEQFF. The CDR3 DNA is TGTGCCAGCAGTTGGCTAGGATCCTTCAATGAGCAGTTCTTC.

This clone occurred a few times. The CDR3 is CASSLGEGGYGYTF. The CDR3 bases are TGTGCCAGCAGCTTAGGGGAAGGTGGCTATGGCTACACCTTC. The chain has TRBV7-9 and TRBJ1-2; D not resolved. V dropped 1 base and J dropped 4 bases, with 10 bases sitting between them. CDR1 and CDR2 (germline): SEHNR, FQNEAQ (reference sequence). This CDR3 comprises 14 residues.

This chain links TRBV10-3 with TRBJ2-1; TRBD2 matches 10 bases. The germline gives CDR1 ENHRY, CDR2 SYGVKD. This CDR3 is 17 amino acids long. Trimming took 2 bases from V and 0 from J; bases not matched to a gene: 4. The CDR3 spells CAISEELAGSSYNEQFF. The CDR3 DNA reads as TGTGCCATCAGTGAGGAACTAGCGGGAAGCTCCTACAATGAGCAGTTCTTC.

V usage is TRBV29-1 and J usage is TRBJ2-1, with TRBD1 matching 9 bases. The V segment lost 8 bases and the J segment 5 bases; nucleotides outside the gene matches: 10. Germline V CDR1 and CDR2: SQVTM, ANQGSEA. This CDR3 has 14 residues. CDR3 residues: CSILGDRDDNEQFF. CDR3 bases: TGCAGCATCCTGGGGGACAGGGACGACAATGAGCAGTTCTTC.

The sample holds a few counts of this clone. V and J are TRBV10-1 and TRBJ2-1, with 9 bases aligning to TRBD2. Germline loops: CDR1 WNHNN, CDR2 SYGVQD (reference sequence). The CDR3 loop spans 16 amino acids. The junction had 15 bases not matched to a gene; V was cut back by 6 bases and J by 9 bases. The CDR3 DNA reads as TGCGCCAGCAGCAAAACACTAGCGGGCCCTAAGAGTGAGCAGTTCTTC. It codes for CASSKTLAGPKSEQFF.

This clone was counted a single time. The V and J genes are TRBV7-9 and TRBJ2-3; 11 bases line up with TRBD2. CDR3 size: 16 residues. CDR1 SEHNR and CDR2 FQNEAQ come from the germline V gene (reference sequence). V gave up 6 bases and J gave up 2 bases; unmatched junction bases: 7. The CDR3 DNA follows: TGTGCCAGCAGGGGTCTAGCGGGGGGTCTCACAGATACGCAGTATTTT. This translates into CASRGLAGGLTDTQYF.

The CDR3 bases are TGTGCCAGCAGTGAAGTAGGGGGTTATAGCAATCAGCCCCAGCATTTT. Encoded protein: CASSEVGGYSNQPQHF. This chain uses TRBV6-1 with TRBJ1-5; maybe TRBD1 (6 bases). This CDR3 region has 16 residues. Trimming took off 1 base at V and 0 bases at J, with 10 bases between the two ends. Germline V gives CDR1 MNHNS, CDR2 SASEGT.

The V and J genes are TRBV2 and TRBJ1-1, with D unclear. Germline CDR1 is SNHLY and CDR2 is FYNNEI. CDR3 length equals 14 residues. V was pared by 6 bases and J by 0 bases, with 11 bases between. The CDR3 nucleotides read TGTGCCAGCAGGACCCTGGTTCTGAACACTGAAGCTTTCTTT. It specifies CASRTLVLNTEAFF.

As regards this clone: Its ends do not fully match the called genes, so a read error is possible. V usage is TRBV6-1 and J usage is TRBJ2-7; 8 bases agree with TRBD1. The CDR3 is made up of 15 amino acids. CDR1 is MNHNS and CDR2 is SASEGT in the germline V gene. Here the CDR3 reads CVSRFQGASSYEQYF. For the CDR3, the DNA is TGTGTCAGCCGTTTTCAGGGGGCAAGCTCCTACGAGCAGTACTTC.

The chain joins TRBV5-4 to TRBJ2-3; no reliable D call. The CDR3 runs 13 residues. V lost 4 bases, J lost 6 bases, and 12 bases lay in between. Germline-derived CDR1 and CDR2 are SGHNT and YYREEE (reference sequence). CDR3 bases: TGTGCCAGCAGCCCCGGTCAGACGGATACGCAGTATTTT. As protein: CASSPGQTDTQYF.

V usage is TRBV27 and J usage is TRBJ2-3; D remains ambiguous. The length of the CDR3 is 14 residues. The V and J ends lost 7 bases and 0 bases respectively, with 11 bases between them. CDR1 is MNHEY and CDR2 is SMNVEV in the germline V gene (reference sequence). The CDR3 DNA reads TGTGCCAGCAATGAGGTTTATAGCACAGATACGCAGTATTTT. It yields the protein CASNEVYSTDTQYF.